This T cell receptor (beta chain) was sequenced in a study of control samples from healthy donors and cancer patients. The table came from immunoSEQ multiplex PCR; TCRdb's copy has only in-frame clones and leaves some out. In the table there are around 170,000 clones, around 87% of which are singletons. Between the trimmed V and J ends, which lost 4 bases and 7 bases, there was a span of 17 bases. Germline V gives CDR1 GTSNPN, CDR2 SVGIG (reference sequence). This CDR3 has 14 amino acids. The genes are TRBV30 and TRBJ1-5; D gene uncertain. This clonotype originated in a woman aged 50 to 60 in good health. The sequencing sample was made of blood. The DNA for the CDR3 is TGTGCCTGGACTCGTAGCAGGTCGGGACAGCCCCAGCATTTT. Protein product: CAWTRSRSGQPQHF.